These T cell receptor beta chains were read from a single sample in a study of cytomegalovirus exposure and HLA in healthy donors. Profiled with immunoSEQ multiplex PCR; TCRdb holds only in-frame clones, not every one. The sample has about 130,000 clones, roughly four fifths seen once. Sequencing input: PBMCs. Receptors originate from a male donor in good health and CMV-seropositive. Each CDR3 is given with its conserved first and last residue. D genes are given only for firm matches. Expanded clones get a size class; other rows say once, few or many, or leave the size out.

clone_size j_call v_call d_call cdr3_aa cdr3_nt
- TRBJ2-4 TRBV11-1 TRBD1 CASRRGAGGNIQYF TGTGCCAGCAGACGCGGCGCAGGGGGAAACATTCAGTACTTC
- TRBJ1-1 TRBV6-1 - CASSERGNTEAFF TGTGCCAGCAGTGAACGGGGGAACACTGAAGCTTTCTTT
- TRBJ2-5 TRBV9 - CASSVAGETQYF TGTGCCAGCAGCGTGGCGGGAGAGACCCAGTACTTC
few TRBJ2-1 TRBV2 TRBD2 CASSESLAGGREQFF TGTGCCAGCAGTGAATCCCTAGCGGGAGGCCGGGAGCAGTTCTTC
- TRBJ2-7 TRBV28 TRBD1 CASSHFNRGNYEQYF TGTGCCAGCAGCCACTTCAACAGGGGTAACTACGAGCAGTACTTC
- TRBJ1-1 TRBV5-8 - CASSWQGTEAFF TGTGCCAGCAGCTGGCAGGGCACTGAAGCTTTCTTT
- TRBJ1-3 TRBV5-1 - CASSSRGDSGNTIYF TGCGCCAGCAGCTCCCGGGGGGACTCTGGAAACACCATATATTTT
- TRBJ2-1 TRBV30 TRBD2 CAWSPLAGDFGEQFF TGTGCCTGGAGCCCCCTAGCGGGAGATTTCGGTGAGCAGTTCTTC
- TRBJ1-2 TRBV28 - CATDRSYSGGYTF TGTGCCACCGATCGATCGTACAGCGGCGGCTACACCTTC
- TRBJ1-2 TRBV5-4 TRBD1 CASSLGQGARNYGYTF TGTGCCAGCAGCTTGGGACAGGGGGCGCGGAACTATGGCTACACCTTC
- TRBJ2-7 TRBV4-1 - CASSQRTGVGDEQYF TGCGCCAGCAGCCAGCGGACCGGGGTAGGCGACGAGCAGTACTTC
- TRBJ2-2 TRBV27 TRBD2 CASSPGLAGVETGELFF TGTGCCAGCAGTCCGGGACTAGCGGGAGTTGAGACCGGGGAGCTGTTTTTT
once TRBJ1-2 TRBV4-2 - CASSQERGLGYTF TGTGCCAGCAGCCAAGAACGAGGCCTTGGCTACACCTTC
- TRBJ1-5 TRBV5-1 TRBD1 CASSRGQGSQPQHF TGCGCCAGCAGCCGGGGACAGGGAAGCCAGCCCCAGCATTTT
- TRBJ2-1 TRBV13 TRBD1 CASSRDRGLSNEQFF TGTGCCAGCAGCCGCGACAGGGGGCTAAGCAATGAGCAGTTCTTC
- TRBJ2-2 TRBV6-5 - CASSYGGVGELFF TGTGCCAGCAGTTACGGAGGGGTCGGGGAGCTGTTTTTT
- TRBJ2-7 TRBV7-2 TRBD2 CASSWGEGAQYF TGTGCCAGCAGCTGGGGGGAGGGTGCGCAGTACTTC